In this sample, the clone carrying this TCR beta chain turned up many times. This entry is derived from a study of T cells in Graves' hyperthyroidism and ophthalmopathy. Amplification of TCR beta CDR3 regions was performed using RNA transcripts as template. A first-round RT-PCR of the TCR CDR3 used the HTBI primer set. Using its own MiXCR run on the multiplex PCR reads, TCRdb lists one record per CDR3 protein. The sample has roughly 720,000 distinct CDR3 sequences, approximately 15% seen once. The TCR comes from a man aged 50-59 years with Graves' hyperthyroidism. The sequenced material came from blood.

CDR3 in amino acids: CASRGGASAYTDTQYF. The CDR3, as DNA: TGTGCCAGCAGGGGGGGGGCTAGCGCCTACACAGATACGCAGTATTTT. V and J are TRBV12-3 or TRBV12-4 and TRBJ2-3, with D perhaps TRBD2 (7 bases). V was trimmed by 6 bases and J by 2 bases, leaving 18 bases between them. The CDR3 is 16 amino acids.